This T cell receptor (beta chain) was sequenced in a study of spatial heterogeneity in lung cancer. The CDR3 contains 15 residues. The trim removed 6 bases at V and 2 bases at J, leaving 7 bases unmatched. Germline loops: CDR1 MDHEN, CDR2 SYDVKM. The time point here: sample taken at primary tumor resection. This clonotype came up many times. TCRdb independently ran MiXCR on the 5' RACE reads; one entry per CDR3 protein. The repertoire holds roughly 38,000 distinct CDR3 sequences, with approximately 3.1% as singletons. The TCR originated in a male donor with early-stage non-small cell lung cancer. The J gene is TRBJ2-7, the V gene TRBV28, with 10 bases matching TRBD2. This sample comprised normal lung tissue next to the tumor, obtained at surgery. In DNA, the CDR3 is TGTGCCAGCAGGGAGGGGACTAGCGTCGCCTACGAGCAGTACTTC. Its protein product is CASREGTSVAYEQYF.